This is a list of T cell receptor beta chains from one sample in a study of T-cell memory formation after mild COVID-19. TCRdb reprocessed the 5' RACE reads with MiXCR, giving one entry per CDR3 protein. In the table there are roughly 450,000 distinct CDR3 sequences, roughly 18% of which are singletons. Input material: PBMCs or a T cell subset sorted from them (not recorded which). All receptors derive from an adult woman who had mild COVID-19 (a few samples of this study predate the infection). Cell type and time point are not known. The CDR3 runs from the conserved cysteine through the conserved F or W. Each record gives: CDR3 protein, CDR3 DNA, D gene, J gene, clone size, V gene. D genes are given only for firm matches. Where a row states a size, it is once, few, many or the class of an expanded clone; other rows omit it.

cdr3_aa: CSASPPLGPQETQYF
cdr3_nt: TGCAGTGCTAGCCCCCCGCTCGGCCCCCAAGAGACCCAGTACTTC
d_call: .
j_call: TRBJ2-5
clone_size: .
v_call: TRBV20-1

cdr3_aa: CASSQASGSSYEQYF
cdr3_nt: TGTGCCAGCAGCCAGGCTAGCGGGAGCTCCTACGAGCAGTACTTC
d_call: TRBD2
j_call: TRBJ2-7
clone_size: .
v_call: TRBV4-2

cdr3_aa: CASSPGVEYEQYF
cdr3_nt: TGTGCCAGCAGCCCCGGGGTGGAGTACGAGCAGTACTTC
d_call: .
j_call: TRBJ2-7
clone_size: .
v_call: TRBV7-9

cdr3_aa: CASSWGQWNTEAFF
cdr3_nt: TGTGCCAGCAGTTGGGGACAATGGAATACTGAAGCTTTCTTT
d_call: .
j_call: TRBJ1-1
clone_size: .
v_call: TRBV6-5

cdr3_aa: CSAQGNTEAFF
cdr3_nt: TGCAGTGCCCAGGGGAACACTGAAGCTTTCTTT
d_call: .
j_call: TRBJ1-1
clone_size: few
v_call: TRBV20-1

cdr3_aa: CASSHTGETEQFF
cdr3_nt: TGTGCCAGCAGCCACACCGGGGAGACTGAGCAGTTCTTC
d_call: .
j_call: TRBJ2-1
clone_size: few
v_call: TRBV3-1

cdr3_aa: CASSLGLRRERTTDTQYF
cdr3_nt: TGTGCCAGCAGCTTGGGTCTTCGGCGGGAGCGGACCACAGATACGCAGTATTTT
d_call: TRBD2
j_call: TRBJ2-3
clone_size: few
v_call: TRBV5-4

cdr3_aa: CASSSDLGHEQYF
cdr3_nt: TGCGCCAGCAGCTCAGACCTGGGCCACGAGCAGTACTTC
d_call: .
j_call: TRBJ2-7
clone_size: few
v_call: TRBV5-1

cdr3_aa: CSETDRLDGYTF
cdr3_nt: TGCAGCGAAACCGACAGGTTGGATGGCTACACCTTC
d_call: .
j_call: TRBJ1-2
clone_size: .
v_call: TRBV29-1

cdr3_aa: CASSGLAGRNEQFF
cdr3_nt: TGTGCCAGCAGTGGACTAGCGGGGAGGAATGAGCAGTTCTTC
d_call: TRBD2
j_call: TRBJ2-1
clone_size: .
v_call: TRBV7-9

cdr3_aa: CASSVSGTGYYEQYF
cdr3_nt: TGTGCCAGCAGTGTGTCGGGGACAGGGTACTACGAGCAGTACTTC
d_call: TRBD1
j_call: TRBJ2-7
clone_size: few
v_call: TRBV6-1

cdr3_aa: CASEGTGSYNEQFF
cdr3_nt: TGTGCCAGTGAAGGGACAGGATCCTACAATGAGCAGTTCTTC
d_call: TRBD1
j_call: TRBJ2-1
clone_size: many
v_call: TRBV19

cdr3_aa: CASSLRTGGPLNYGYTF
cdr3_nt: TGTGCCAGCAGTCTCCGGACAGGGGGCCCCCTTAACTATGGCTACACCTTC
d_call: TRBD1
j_call: TRBJ1-2
clone_size: .
v_call: TRBV12-3/TRBV12-4

cdr3_aa: CATSRDLTAAYNEQFF
cdr3_nt: TGTGCCACCAGCAGAGATCTTACGGCCGCCTACAATGAGCAGTTCTTC
d_call: .
j_call: TRBJ2-1
clone_size: .
v_call: TRBV15

cdr3_aa: CASSYSLWGQGLSYNEQFF
cdr3_nt: TGTGCCAGCAGTTACTCCCTTTGGGGACAGGGTCTCTCCTACAATGAGCAGTTCTTC
d_call: TRBD1
j_call: TRBJ2-1
clone_size: few
v_call: TRBV6-5

cdr3_aa: CASGRSNQPQHF
cdr3_nt: TGTGCCAGCGGTAGAAGCAATCAGCCCCAGCATTTT
d_call: .
j_call: TRBJ1-5
clone_size: .
v_call: TRBV12-3/TRBV12-4

cdr3_aa: CASSLSSGSAYEQYF
cdr3_nt: TGTGCCAGCAGCTTATCTAGCGGGAGTGCCTACGAGCAGTACTTC
d_call: TRBD2
j_call: TRBJ2-7
clone_size: .
v_call: TRBV7-2

cdr3_aa: CAWNVGVDEQFF
cdr3_nt: TGTGCCTGGAATGTAGGGGTCGATGAGCAGTTCTTC
d_call: .
j_call: TRBJ2-1
clone_size: medium-sized
v_call: TRBV30

cdr3_aa: CASSLFRPRSGELFF
cdr3_nt: TGTGCCAGCAGTTTATTCAGACCCAGGTCCGGGGAGCTGTTTTTT
d_call: .
j_call: TRBJ2-2
clone_size: .
v_call: TRBV12-3/TRBV12-4

cdr3_aa: CSVEVGSGGYEQYF
cdr3_nt: TGCAGCGTTGAAGTTGGTAGCGGGGGCTACGAGCAGTACTTC
d_call: TRBD2
j_call: TRBJ2-7
clone_size: few
v_call: TRBV29-1

cdr3_aa: CASSLDWRRRGAGDTQYF
cdr3_nt: TGTGCCAGCAGCTTAGATTGGCGACGGCGGGGGGCCGGGGATACGCAGTATTTT
d_call: TRBD2
j_call: TRBJ2-3
clone_size: .
v_call: TRBV7-2

cdr3_aa: CATSDWDQPQHF
cdr3_nt: TGTGCCACCAGTGATTGGGACCAGCCCCAGCATTTT
d_call: .
j_call: TRBJ1-5
clone_size: .
v_call: TRBV24-1

cdr3_aa: CASSSDDTSGGPNTGELFF
cdr3_nt: TGTGCCAGCAGTTCCGACGACACTAGCGGGGGGCCGAACACCGGGGAGCTGTTTTTT
d_call: TRBD2
j_call: TRBJ2-2
clone_size: .
v_call: TRBV12-3/TRBV12-4

cdr3_aa: CASSHRGSYEQYF
cdr3_nt: TGTGCCAGCAGCCACAGAGGCAGCTACGAGCAGTACTTC
d_call: .
j_call: TRBJ2-7
clone_size: many
v_call: TRBV11-2

cdr3_aa: CASWDSAYEQYF
cdr3_nt: TGTGCCAGCTGGGACAGCGCCTACGAGCAGTACTTC
d_call: TRBD1
j_call: TRBJ2-7
clone_size: .
v_call: TRBV7-9

cdr3_aa: CASNSATSGKSSYNEQFF
cdr3_nt: TGTGCCAGCAACTCCGCGACTAGCGGGAAAAGCTCCTACAATGAGCAGTTCTTC
d_call: TRBD2
j_call: TRBJ2-1
clone_size: once
v_call: TRBV6-2/TRBV6-3

cdr3_aa: CASSEADPPGNEQFF
cdr3_nt: TGTGCCAGCAGTGAGGCAGACCCTCCTGGCAATGAGCAGTTCTTC
d_call: .
j_call: TRBJ2-1
clone_size: many
v_call: TRBV6-4

cdr3_aa: CASSQVYGSSSYEQYF
cdr3_nt: TGCGCCAGCAGCCAAGTTTACGGCAGCAGCTCCTACGAGCAGTACTTC
d_call: .
j_call: TRBJ2-7
clone_size: few
v_call: TRBV4-3

cdr3_aa: CAISDSPPGILF
cdr3_nt: TGTGCCATCAGTGACTCCCCGCCAGGGATTCTATTT
d_call: .
j_call: TRBJ1-1
clone_size: .
v_call: TRBV10-3

cdr3_aa: CATRHGMAGSGELFF
cdr3_nt: TGTGCCACCAGGCATGGTATGGCGGGATCCGGGGAGCTGTTTTTT
d_call: .
j_call: TRBJ2-2
clone_size: few
v_call: TRBV15

cdr3_aa: CATGTSGGDQETQYF
cdr3_nt: TGTGCCACTGGGACTAGCGGGGGGGACCAAGAGACCCAGTACTTC
d_call: TRBD2
j_call: TRBJ2-5
clone_size: .
v_call: TRBV24-1

cdr3_aa: CAWKNFGTGVYEQYF
cdr3_nt: TGTGCCTGGAAAAATTTCGGGACAGGGGTCTACGAGCAGTACTTC
d_call: TRBD1
j_call: TRBJ2-7
clone_size: few
v_call: TRBV30

cdr3_aa: CASSLDGVASSYEQYF
cdr3_nt: TGCGCCAGCAGCTTGGACGGGGTCGCCTCCTCCTACGAGCAGTACTTC
d_call: .
j_call: TRBJ2-7
clone_size: few
v_call: TRBV5-1

cdr3_aa: CASSQQGTRVGDEQFF
cdr3_nt: TGTGCCAGCAGCCAACAGGGTACCCGTGTCGGCGATGAGCAGTTCTTC
d_call: .
j_call: TRBJ2-1
clone_size: many
v_call: TRBV7-2

cdr3_aa: CATSDSGLSGTPTDTQYF
cdr3_nt: TGTGCCACCAGTGATTCCGGTCTTAGCGGTACCCCCACAGATACGCAGTATTTT
d_call: .
j_call: TRBJ2-3
clone_size: .
v_call: TRBV24-1

cdr3_aa: CASSEGASGNTEAFF
cdr3_nt: TGTGCCAGCAGTGAAGGGGCATCAGGGAACACTGAAGCTTTCTTT
d_call: .
j_call: TRBJ1-1
clone_size: .
v_call: TRBV6-1

cdr3_aa: CASSQASPPYEQYF
cdr3_nt: TGTGCCAGCAGCCAAGCTAGTCCGCCGTACGAGCAGTACTTC
d_call: .
j_call: TRBJ2-7
clone_size: .
v_call: TRBV3-1

cdr3_aa: CASSEIRTSGALTF
cdr3_nt: TGTGCCAGCAGTGAAATCCGGACTAGCGGGGCCCTCACTTTT
d_call: TRBD2
j_call: TRBJ2-3
clone_size: .
v_call: TRBV6-1

cdr3_aa: CATLRAGGPETQYF
cdr3_nt: TGTGCCACACTCCGAGCGGGAGGGCCAGAGACCCAGTACTTC
d_call: TRBD2
j_call: TRBJ2-5
clone_size: .
v_call: TRBV27

cdr3_aa: CSARDGLAAVADTQYF
cdr3_nt: TGCAGTGCTAGAGATGGTCTAGCCGCTGTTGCAGATACGCAGTATTTT
d_call: .
j_call: TRBJ2-3
clone_size: once
v_call: TRBV20-1

cdr3_aa: CASSVASRFLEEQFF
cdr3_nt: TGTGCCAGCAGCGTAGCGTCTAGGTTCCTTGAGGAGCAGTTCTTC
d_call: .
j_call: TRBJ2-1
clone_size: few
v_call: TRBV9

cdr3_aa: CASSFSGDRADEQYF
cdr3_nt: TGCGCCAGCAGCTTTTCCGGGGACAGGGCGGACGAGCAGTACTTC
d_call: TRBD1
j_call: TRBJ2-7
clone_size: many
v_call: TRBV5-1

cdr3_aa: CASSQGGGLLICGYTF
cdr3_nt: TGCGCCAGCAGTCAAGGTGGGGGGCTGTTAATCTGCGGCTACACCTTC
d_call: .
j_call: TRBJ1-2
clone_size: .
v_call: TRBV23-1

cdr3_aa: CASSVAPRDPDDTQYF
cdr3_nt: TGTGCCAGCAGCGTAGCCCCTCGAGACCCGGACGATACGCAGTATTTT
d_call: .
j_call: TRBJ2-3
clone_size: .
v_call: TRBV9

cdr3_aa: CATSRDSGGRNKVGYTF
cdr3_nt: TGTGCCACCAGCAGAGATTCTGGGGGGCGAAATAAAGTTGGCTACACCTTC
d_call: .
j_call: TRBJ1-2
clone_size: few
v_call: TRBV15

cdr3_aa: CASSSGLAGVDEQFF
cdr3_nt: TGTGCCAGCAGTTCGGGACTAGCGGGGGTGGATGAGCAGTTCTTC
d_call: TRBD2
j_call: TRBJ2-1
clone_size: many
v_call: TRBV12-3/TRBV12-4

cdr3_aa: CASSSLGGLNTEAFF
cdr3_nt: TGCGCCAGCAGCTCCCTGGGGGGGCTGAACACTGAAGCTTTCTTT
d_call: .
j_call: TRBJ1-1
clone_size: .
v_call: TRBV5-1

cdr3_aa: CASSPTTGVNQETQYF
cdr3_nt: TGTGCCAGCAGTCCGACGACAGGGGTTAATCAAGAGACCCAGTACTTC
d_call: TRBD1
j_call: TRBJ2-5
clone_size: .
v_call: TRBV28

cdr3_aa: CASLEGMNTEAFF
cdr3_nt: TGTGCCAGCTTGGAGGGGATGAACACTGAAGCTTTCTTT
d_call: .
j_call: TRBJ1-1
clone_size: few
v_call: TRBV18

cdr3_aa: CASSPSLGRENPYEQYF
cdr3_nt: TGTGCCAGCAGCCCAAGTCTAGGGCGGGAGAACCCCTACGAGCAGTACTTC
d_call: TRBD2
j_call: TRBJ2-7
clone_size: few
v_call: TRBV5-5

cdr3_aa: CASSFPLGRSNEQFF
cdr3_nt: TGTGCCAGCAGTTTCCCCCTCGGACGGTCCAATGAGCAGTTCTTC
d_call: .
j_call: TRBJ2-1
clone_size: .
v_call: TRBV12-3/TRBV12-4